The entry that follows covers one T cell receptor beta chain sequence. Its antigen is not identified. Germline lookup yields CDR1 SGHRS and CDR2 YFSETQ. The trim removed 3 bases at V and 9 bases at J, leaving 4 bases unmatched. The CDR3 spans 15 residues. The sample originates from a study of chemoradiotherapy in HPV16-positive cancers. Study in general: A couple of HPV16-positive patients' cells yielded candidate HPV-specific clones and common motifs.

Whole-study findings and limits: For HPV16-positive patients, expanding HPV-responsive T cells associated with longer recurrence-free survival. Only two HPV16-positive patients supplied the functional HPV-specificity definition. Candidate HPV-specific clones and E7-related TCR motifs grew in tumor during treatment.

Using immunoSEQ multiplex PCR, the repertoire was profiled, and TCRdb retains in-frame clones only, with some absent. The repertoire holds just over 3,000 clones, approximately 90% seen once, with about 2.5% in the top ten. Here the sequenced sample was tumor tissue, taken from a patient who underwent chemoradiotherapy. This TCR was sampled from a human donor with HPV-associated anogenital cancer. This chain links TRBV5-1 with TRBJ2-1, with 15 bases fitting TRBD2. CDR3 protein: CASSWTSGGAGEQFF. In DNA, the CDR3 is TGCGCCAGCAGCTGGACTAGCGGGGGGGCAGGTGAGCAGTTCTTC.